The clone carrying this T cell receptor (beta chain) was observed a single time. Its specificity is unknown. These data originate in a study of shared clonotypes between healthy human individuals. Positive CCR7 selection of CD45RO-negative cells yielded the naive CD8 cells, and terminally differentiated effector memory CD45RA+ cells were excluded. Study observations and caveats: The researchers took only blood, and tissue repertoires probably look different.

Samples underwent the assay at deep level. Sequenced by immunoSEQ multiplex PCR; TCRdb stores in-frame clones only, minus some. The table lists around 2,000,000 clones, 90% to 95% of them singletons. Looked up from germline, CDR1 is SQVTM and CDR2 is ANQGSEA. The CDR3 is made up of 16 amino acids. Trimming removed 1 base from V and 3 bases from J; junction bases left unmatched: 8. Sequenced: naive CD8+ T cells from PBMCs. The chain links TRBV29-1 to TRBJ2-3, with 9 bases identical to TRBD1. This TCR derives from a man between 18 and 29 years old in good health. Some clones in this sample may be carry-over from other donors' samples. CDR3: CSVEAPGQGLTDTQYF. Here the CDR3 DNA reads TGCAGCGTTGAAGCTCCCGGACAGGGGTTGACAGATACGCAGTATTTT.